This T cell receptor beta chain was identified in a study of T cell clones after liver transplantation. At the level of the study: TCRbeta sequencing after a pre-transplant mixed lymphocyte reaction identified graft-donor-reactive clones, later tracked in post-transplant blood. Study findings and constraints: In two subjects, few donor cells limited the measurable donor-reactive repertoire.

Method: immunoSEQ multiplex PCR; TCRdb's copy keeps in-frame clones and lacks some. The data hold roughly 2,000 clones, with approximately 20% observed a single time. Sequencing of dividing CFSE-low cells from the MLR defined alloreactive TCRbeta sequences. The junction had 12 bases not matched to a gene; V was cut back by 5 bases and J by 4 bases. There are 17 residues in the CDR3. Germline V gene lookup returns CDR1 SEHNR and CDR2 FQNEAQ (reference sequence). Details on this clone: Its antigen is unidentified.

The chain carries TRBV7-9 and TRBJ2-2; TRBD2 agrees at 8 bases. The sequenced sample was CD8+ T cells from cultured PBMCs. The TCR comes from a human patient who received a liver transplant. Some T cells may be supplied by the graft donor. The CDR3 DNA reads TGTGCCAGCAGCCCGGGGGGGGCCGACCGAAGCACCGGGGAGCTGTTTTTT. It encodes CASSPGGADRSTGELFF.